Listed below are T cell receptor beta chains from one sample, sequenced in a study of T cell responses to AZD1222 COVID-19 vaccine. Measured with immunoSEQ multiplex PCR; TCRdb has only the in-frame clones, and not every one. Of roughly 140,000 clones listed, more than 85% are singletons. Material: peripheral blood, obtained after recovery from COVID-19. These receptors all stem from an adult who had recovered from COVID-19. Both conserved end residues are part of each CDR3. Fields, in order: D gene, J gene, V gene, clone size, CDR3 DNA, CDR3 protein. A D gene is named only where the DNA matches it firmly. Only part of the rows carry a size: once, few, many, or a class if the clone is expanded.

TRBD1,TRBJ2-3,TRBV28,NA,TGTGCCAGCAGTCCCAGGGACAGGGGGCTTTGGGATACGCAGTATTTT,CASSPRDRGLWDTQYF
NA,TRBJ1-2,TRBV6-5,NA,TGTGCCAGCACTCACTTGGGTCTTAACTATGGCTACACCTTC,CASTHLGLNYGYTF
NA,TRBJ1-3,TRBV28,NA,TGTGCCAGCAGTCTCGGGGGGACTGGAAACACCATATATTTT,CASSLGGTGNTIYF
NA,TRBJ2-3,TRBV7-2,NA,TGTGCCAGCAGCTTAGCGGGAACCAGGGTCGGTAGGACAGATACGCAGTATTTT,CASSLAGTRVGRTDTQYF
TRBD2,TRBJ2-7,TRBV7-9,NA,TGTGCCAGCAGCTTAGAACTAGCGGCCACCGAGCAGTACTTC,CASSLELAATEQYF
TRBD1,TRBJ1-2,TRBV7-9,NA,TGTGCCAGCAGCCCGACAGGGAGCTATGGCTACACCTTC,CASSPTGSYGYTF
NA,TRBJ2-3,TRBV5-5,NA,TGTGCCAGCAGCTTGGAGGCCGCCACAGATACGCAGTATTTT,CASSLEAATDTQYF
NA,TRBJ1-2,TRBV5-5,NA,TGTGCCAGCAGCTTGCCCGGGTCCTATGGCTACACCTTC,CASSLPGSYGYTF
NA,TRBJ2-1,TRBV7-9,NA,TGTGCCAGCAGCCCCCCCTCTCCGACCAGATACAATGAGCAGTTCTTC,CASSPPSPTRYNEQFF
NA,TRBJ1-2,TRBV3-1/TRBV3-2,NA,TGTGCCAGCAGCCACCGGGGGACGGTTTATGGCTACACCTTC,CASSHRGTVYGYTF
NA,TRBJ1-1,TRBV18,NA,TGTGCCAGCTCACCAGAGATGAACACTGAAGCTTTCTTT,CASSPEMNTEAFF
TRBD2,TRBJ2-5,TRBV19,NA,TGTGCCAGTAGTCCCGGACTAGCGGGTGCTAAAGAGACCCAGTACTTC,CASSPGLAGAKETQYF
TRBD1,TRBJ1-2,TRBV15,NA,TGTGCCACCAGCAATACCGGGACAGATTATGGCTACACCTTC,CATSNTGTDYGYTF
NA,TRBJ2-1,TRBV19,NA,TGTGCCAGTAGCAGACAGGCGGTGGGCAATGAGCAGTTCTTC,CASSRQAVGNEQFF
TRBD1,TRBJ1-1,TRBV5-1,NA,TGCGCCAGCAGCTCCCTGGACAGGGAAGCTTTCTTT,CASSSLDREAFF
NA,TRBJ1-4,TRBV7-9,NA,TGTGCCAGCAGCTTAGATCCAGCCACTAATGAAAAACTGTTTTTT,CASSLDPATNEKLFF
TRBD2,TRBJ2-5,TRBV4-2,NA,TGTGCCAGCAGCCAAGAAACTAGCGGAGTTCAAGAGACCCAGTACTTC,CASSQETSGVQETQYF
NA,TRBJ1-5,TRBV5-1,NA,TGCGCCAGCAGCTTGGAAGGGGGGGATCAGCCCCAGCATTTT,CASSLEGGDQPQHF
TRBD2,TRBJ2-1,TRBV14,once,TGTGCCAGCAGCCAAGCGACTAGCGGGAGGAATGAGCAGTTCTTC,CASSQATSGRNEQFF
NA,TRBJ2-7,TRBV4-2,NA,TGTGCCAGCAGCCAAGATGCGATGGTCGGCGAGCAGTACTTC,CASSQDAMVGEQYF
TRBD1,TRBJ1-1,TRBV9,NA,TGTGCCAGTTCCGGGACAGTTGACACTGAAGCTTTCTTT,CASSGTVDTEAFF
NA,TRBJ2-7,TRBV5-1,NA,TGCGCCAGCAGCTTGAGTCCCGGGTGGGGCAGGGGCCAACCCGAGCAGTACTTC,CASSLSPGWGRGQPEQYF
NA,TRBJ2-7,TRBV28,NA,TGTGCCAGCAGTTTAGGCAATTTCTACGAGCAGTACTTC,CASSLGNFYEQYF
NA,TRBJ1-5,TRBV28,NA,TGTGCCAGCAGTTTCCCCGCGGTGGTCAGCCCCCAGCATTTT,CASSFPAVVSPQHF
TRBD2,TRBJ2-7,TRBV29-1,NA,TGCAGCGCCGGACTAGCGCTGAGCGAGCAGTACTTC,CSAGLALSEQYF
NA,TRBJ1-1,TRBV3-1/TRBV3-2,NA,TGTGCCAGCAGCCAAGAATCCGGGCCGAGCACTGAAGCTTTCTTT,CASSQESGPSTEAFF
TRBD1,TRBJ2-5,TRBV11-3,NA,TGTGCCAGCAGGCCTCCTATCCGGGACAGGGTCCAAGAGACCCAGTACTTC,CASRPPIRDRVQETQYF
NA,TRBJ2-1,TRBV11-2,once,TGTGCCAGCAGCTTAGGTTCCAACTACAATGAGCAGTTCTTC,CASSLGSNYNEQFF
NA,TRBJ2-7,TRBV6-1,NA,TGTGCCAGCAGTGAAGAACCCAGTCCGACCTACGAGCAGTACTTC,CASSEEPSPTYEQYF
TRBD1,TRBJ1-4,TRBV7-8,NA,TGTGCCAGCAGCGCCCGGGACAGGGTGGAAGAAAAACTGTTTTTT,CASSARDRVEEKLFF
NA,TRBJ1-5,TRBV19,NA,TGTGCCAGTAGTATTTTTGCGGGACCCAATCAGCCCCAGCATTTT,CASSIFAGPNQPQHF
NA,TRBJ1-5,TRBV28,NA,TGTGCCAGCAGCTTAGGGGGTCTTCGCAATCAGCCCCAGCATTTT,CASSLGGLRNQPQHF
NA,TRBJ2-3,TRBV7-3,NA,TGTGCCAGCAGCTTTGGAGCTAGAACAGATACGCAGTATTTT,CASSFGARTDTQYF
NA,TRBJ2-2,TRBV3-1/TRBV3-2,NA,TGTGCCAGCAGCCAGAGGCAATGGGTGGGCGGGGAGCTGTTTTTT,CASSQRQWVGGELFF
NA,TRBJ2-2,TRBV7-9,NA,TGTGCCAGCAGCTTAGGGTCGGGGAGACTAACCGGGGAGCTGTTTTTT,CASSLGSGRLTGELFF
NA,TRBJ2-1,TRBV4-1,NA,TGCGCCAGCAGCCAGGACACCTCCTACAATGAGCAGTTCTTC,CASSQDTSYNEQFF
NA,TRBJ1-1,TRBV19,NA,TGTGCCAGTAGTAGTTCCCGCACCTCTATGAACACTGAAGCTTTCTTT,CASSSSRTSMNTEAFF
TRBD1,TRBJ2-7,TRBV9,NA,TGTGCCAGCAGCCCCATGACAGGGGACTACGAGCAGTACTTC,CASSPMTGDYEQYF
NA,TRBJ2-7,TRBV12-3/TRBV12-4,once,TGTGCCAGCAGTTTTCCAGGGAACGAGCAGTACTTC,CASSFPGNEQYF
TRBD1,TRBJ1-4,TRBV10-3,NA,TGTGCCATCAGTGACGGAGGGGGCAAACTGTTTTTT,CAISDGGGKLFF
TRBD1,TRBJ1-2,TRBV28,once,TGTGCCAGCAGTTACGGGACAGTGTATGGCTACACCTTC,CASSYGTVYGYTF
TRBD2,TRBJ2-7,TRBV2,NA,TGTGCCAGCAGTGAAACAGCGGGAGGGTGGTGGCAGTACTTC,CASSETAGGWWQYF
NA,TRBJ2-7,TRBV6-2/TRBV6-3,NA,TGTGCCAGCAGTCTAGGGAGAGGATACGAGCAGTACTTC,CASSLGRGYEQYF
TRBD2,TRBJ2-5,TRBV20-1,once,TGCAGTGCTAGTGAACTAGCGGGGGGAGAGACCCAGTACTTC,CSASELAGGETQYF
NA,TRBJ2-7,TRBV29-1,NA,TGCAGCGTTGGCGTTCGGGGCGTGGGGTACGAGCAGTACTTC,CSVGVRGVGYEQYF